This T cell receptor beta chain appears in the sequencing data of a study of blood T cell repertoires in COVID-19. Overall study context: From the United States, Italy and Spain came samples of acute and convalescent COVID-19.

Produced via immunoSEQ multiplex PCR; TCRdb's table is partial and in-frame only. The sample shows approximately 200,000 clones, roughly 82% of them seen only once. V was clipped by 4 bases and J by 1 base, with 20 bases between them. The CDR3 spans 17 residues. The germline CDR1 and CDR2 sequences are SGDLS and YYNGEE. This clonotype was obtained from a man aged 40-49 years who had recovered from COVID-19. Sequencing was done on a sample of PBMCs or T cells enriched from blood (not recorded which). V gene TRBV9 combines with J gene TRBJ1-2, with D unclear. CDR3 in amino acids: CASSPHLLPSNNYGYTF. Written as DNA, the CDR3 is TGTGCCAGCAGCCCACACCTGCTCCCGTCGAATAACTATGGCTACACCTTC.